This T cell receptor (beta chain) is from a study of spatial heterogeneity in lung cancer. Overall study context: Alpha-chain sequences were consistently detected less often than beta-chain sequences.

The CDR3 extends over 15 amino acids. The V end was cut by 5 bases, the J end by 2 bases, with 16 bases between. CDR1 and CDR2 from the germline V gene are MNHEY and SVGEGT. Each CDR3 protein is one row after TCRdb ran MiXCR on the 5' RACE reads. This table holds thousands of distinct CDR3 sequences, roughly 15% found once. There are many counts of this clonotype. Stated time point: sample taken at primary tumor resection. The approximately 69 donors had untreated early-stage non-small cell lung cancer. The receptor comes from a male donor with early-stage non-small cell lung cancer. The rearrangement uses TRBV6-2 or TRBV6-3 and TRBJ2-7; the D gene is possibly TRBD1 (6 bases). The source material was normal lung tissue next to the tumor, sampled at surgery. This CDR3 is CASSRPGSGAYEQYF. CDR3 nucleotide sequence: TGTGCCAGCAGTCGACCAGGGTCAGGGGCCTACGAGCAGTACTTC.